This T cell receptor beta chain was identified in a study of blood T cell repertoires in COVID-19 (dated by TCRdb to about 2020). For context, the study as a whole: Samples covering the acute and convalescent phases of COVID-19 were provided by collaborators in the United States, Italy and Spain. The material from the prospective study consisted of cDNA or gDNA derived from T cells, B-cell-depleted T cells, or PBMCs. The repertoires were released in a freely available public database intended as a resource for research on the immune response to SARS-CoV-2. Where available, HLA class I and class II types were taken from metadata supplied by the sample provider and were not determined by assay-based typing. Subjects who had been exposed to COVID-19, were actively infected with it, or had recovered from it provided the deeply sampled blood TCRbeta repertoires that made up the dataset. Samples were obtained from the ongoing ImmuneRACE study (first 160 participants) and from 950 to 1,500 subjects provided by 6 global collaborators. A de-identified subject ID, COVID-19 status, age in years and sex were almost always included in the sample metadata.

The paper as a whole reports these results and caveats: How much clinical and demographic metadata was included differed by source and by participant, and the metadata was provided uncurated.

Enrolling through a virtual design, the prospective study's participants ranged in age from about 18 to 89 years and lived across more than 20 United States geographic areas. In the prospective study, participants were assigned to cohorts based on the clinical history participants reported in a screening survey and a study questionnaire. Recovered participants in ImmuneRACE Cohort 3 were defined by two consecutive negative NP/OP PCR tests, clearance by a healthcare professional, or resolution of symptoms. In the prospective study, whole blood, serum and a nasopharyngeal or oropharyngeal swab were collected from each participant by mobile phlebotomists. Additional blood draws and questionnaires over an approximately two-month period could optionally be provided by prospective study participants. Before DNA extraction, blood samples from the prospective study were shipped at room temperature or frozen.

From the cysteine up to the phenylalanine, the CDR3 has a length of 13 residues. The retained sequence is limited to the CDR3, 39 bases, with the frame set at the first base. Trimming at the junction amounts to 3 bases on V and 12 bases on J, and the germline ends lie 14 bases apart. The germline V gene gives CDR1 as LGHNT and CDR2 as FRNRAP. This clone was observed a single time. The antigen it binds to is not known. No per-base quality is available; no much larger clone lies one base away. TCRbeta CDR3 regions were amplified from genomic DNA using the immunoSEQ Assay, a bias-controlled multiplex PCR. As for how the authors treated the data: The number of nucleated cells in each sample was estimated from the amplification of reference gene primers within the assay. To quantify the absolute abundance of each unique TCRbeta CDR3 rearrangement, sequence reads were collapsed and filtered. For each sample, productive Simpson clonality was calculated by taking the square root of Simpson's diversity index across productive rearrangements. TCRdb stores this immuneACCESS table with in-frame sequences only. Part of the clones is absent; in the studies checked, under half of the shortfall reflects unresolved V genes, and no reason is known for the rest. The DNA gave D and trimming, while V, J and clone size come from that table. A total of hundreds of thousands of clones appear in this sample, about 88% of them only once. Together, the top ten hold about 1.5% of the sample.

The chain employs TRBV12-5 and TRBJ2-2, with TRBD1 as a weak D call on 6 bases. The receptor comes from a woman aged 45 to 65 who had recovered from COVID-19. Material: PBMCs or T cells enriched from blood (not recorded which). In nucleotides, the sequence is TGTGCTAGTGGTTTCGGGGACACGGCGAAGCTGTTTTTT. Its translation reads: CASGFGDTAKLFF.